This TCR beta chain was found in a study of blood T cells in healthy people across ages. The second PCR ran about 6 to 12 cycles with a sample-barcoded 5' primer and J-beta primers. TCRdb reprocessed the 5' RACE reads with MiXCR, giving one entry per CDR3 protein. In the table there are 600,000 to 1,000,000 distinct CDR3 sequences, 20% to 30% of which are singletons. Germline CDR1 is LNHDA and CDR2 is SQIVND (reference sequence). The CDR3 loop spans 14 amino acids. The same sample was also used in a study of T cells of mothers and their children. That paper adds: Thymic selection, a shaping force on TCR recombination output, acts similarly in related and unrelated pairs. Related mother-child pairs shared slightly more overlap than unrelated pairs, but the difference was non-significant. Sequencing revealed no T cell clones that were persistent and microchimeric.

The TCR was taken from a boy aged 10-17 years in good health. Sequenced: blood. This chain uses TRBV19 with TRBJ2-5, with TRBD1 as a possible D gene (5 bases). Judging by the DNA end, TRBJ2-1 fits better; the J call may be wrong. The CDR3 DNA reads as TGTGCCAGTAGTATGACTGGGGCGCCCAATGAGCAGTTCTTC. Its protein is CASSMTGAPNEQFF.